This T cell receptor (beta chain) emerged from a study of cytotoxic CD8 clonotypes in ibrutinib-treated CLL. Study summary: Partial responses totalled roughly 24 and complete responses 2; after median 68 months, approximately 15 remained remitted and approximately twelve progressed.

Generated by immunoSEQ multiplex PCR, the TCRdb table keeps only in-frame clones and is missing some. This table holds 150,000 to 200,000 clones, approximately 91% found once. V lost 4 bases and J lost 4; bases outside the gene matches: 4. The V gene's germline CDR1 is SGHRS and CDR2 YFSETQ. The CDR3 runs 14 residues. Material: PBMCs, obtained at disease progression, from a patient treated with ibrutinib. This clonotype originated in a human donor with chronic lymphocytic leukemia. V usage is TRBV5-1 and J usage is TRBJ1-1, with TRBD1 identical over 10 bases. For the CDR3, the DNA is TGCGCCAGCAGCAGGGGACAGGGGAGCACTGAAGCTTTCTTT. This sequence encodes CASSRGQGSTEAFF.